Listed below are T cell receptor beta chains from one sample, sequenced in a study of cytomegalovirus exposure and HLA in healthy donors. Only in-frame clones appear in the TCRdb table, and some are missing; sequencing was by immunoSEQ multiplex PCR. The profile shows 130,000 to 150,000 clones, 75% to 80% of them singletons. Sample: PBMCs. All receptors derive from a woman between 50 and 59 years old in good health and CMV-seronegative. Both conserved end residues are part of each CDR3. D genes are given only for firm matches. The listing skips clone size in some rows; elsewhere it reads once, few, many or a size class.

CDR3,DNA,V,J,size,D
CASSVETDTQYF,TGTGCCAGCAGTGTAGAGACAGATACGCAGTATTTT,TRBV2,TRBJ2-3,.,.
CSVGQGNEKLFF,TGCAGCGTTGGACAGGGTAATGAAAAACTGTTTTTT,TRBV29-1,TRBJ1-4,.,TRBD1
CASSLPSGGTEAFF,TGTGCCAGTAGTCTCCCCTCGGGGGGCACTGAAGCTTTCTTT,TRBV19,TRBJ1-1,.,.
CASNRGGTGTDTQYF,TGTGCCAGCAACCGCGGGGGGACCGGCACAGATACGCAGTATTTT,TRBV9,TRBJ2-3,.,TRBD2
CASSEARGLDYEQYF,TGCGCCAGCAGTGAAGCCAGGGGATTAGACTACGAGCAGTACTTC,TRBV10-1,TRBJ2-7,.,.
CASSFSPGEETQYF,TGTGCCAGCAGCTTCAGTCCGGGGGAAGAGACCCAGTACTTC,TRBV7-2,TRBJ2-5,.,.
CASSFGTASGNTIYF,TGCGCCAGCAGCTTCGGGACAGCCTCTGGAAACACCATATATTTT,TRBV5-1,TRBJ1-3,.,TRBD1
CASSSTGINEQFF,TGTGCCAGCAGCTCGACAGGGATCAATGAGCAGTTCTTC,TRBV7-2,TRBJ2-1,.,TRBD1
CASSYTTTGDYGYTF,TGTGCCAGCAGCTACACTACTACAGGCGATTATGGCTACACCTTC,TRBV9,TRBJ1-2,.,.
CASSSTPGLAVPDTQYF,TGTGCCAGCAGCTCGACCCCGGGACTAGCGGTTCCAGATACGCAGTATTTT,TRBV13,TRBJ2-3,few,TRBD2
CASSSGLANTEAFF,TGTGCCAGCAGTTCGGGACTGGCGAACACTGAAGCTTTCTTT,TRBV28,TRBJ1-1,.,.
CASSWANTEAFF,TGTGCCAGCAGCTGGGCGAACACTGAAGCTTTCTTT,TRBV5-4,TRBJ1-1,.,.
CSVNLRGGNTIYF,TGCAGCGTCAATCTCAGGGGTGGAAACACCATATATTTT,TRBV29-1,TRBJ1-3,.,.
CASSQDLASMNTEAFF,TGCGCCAGCAGCCAAGATCTAGCAAGTATGAACACTGAAGCTTTCTTT,TRBV4-1,TRBJ1-1,.,.
CATSRDRKGTEAFF,TGTGCCACCAGCAGGGACAGGAAGGGCACTGAAGCTTTCTTT,TRBV15,TRBJ1-1,.,TRBD1
CASGGTGTNYEQYF,TGCGCCAGCGGGGGGACAGGAACCAACTACGAGCAGTACTTC,TRBV5-1,TRBJ2-7,.,TRBD1
CASRPNTYEQYF,TGTGCCAGCAGACCCAACACCTACGAGCAGTACTTC,TRBV2,TRBJ2-7,.,.
CASSLMLAGAQETQYF,TGTGCCAGCAGCTTAATGCTAGCGGGGGCCCAAGAGACCCAGTACTTC,TRBV7-9,TRBJ2-5,.,TRBD2